Included here is one T cell receptor beta chain sequence, with context. Its antigen is not identified. The data derive from a study of T cell responses to AZD1222 COVID-19 vaccine. Broader study findings: Most donors were white British and more were female, and clonal diversity was possibly underestimated. Nearly half of spike-specific TCRs reportedly target unmutated variant regions. Two AZD1222 doses significantly raised spike-specific TCR breadth and depth over controls. There were vaccine-associated CD4 TCRs across spike, dominant at 160-218 and 743-854.

In germline, CDR1 is SEHNR, CDR2 FQNEAQ (reference sequence). CDR3 length: 15 residues. Trimming shortened V by 1 base and J by 7 bases, and 13 bases separated the two germline ends. Assay used: immunoSEQ multiplex PCR; TCRdb lists only in-frame clones, some missing. The sample lists 95,000 to 150,000 clones; around 92% were seen once. This TCR came from an adult who received the AZD1222 COVID-19 vaccine. The rearrangement joins TRBV7-9 to TRBJ2-2; D possibly corresponds to TRBD1 (6 bases). This specimen was peripheral blood, taken 28 days after the second AZD1222 dose. CDR3 bases: TGTGCCAGCAGCTTAGGCAACAGGGCGGGCGGGGAGCTGTTTTTT. It is translated as CASSLGNRAGGELFF.